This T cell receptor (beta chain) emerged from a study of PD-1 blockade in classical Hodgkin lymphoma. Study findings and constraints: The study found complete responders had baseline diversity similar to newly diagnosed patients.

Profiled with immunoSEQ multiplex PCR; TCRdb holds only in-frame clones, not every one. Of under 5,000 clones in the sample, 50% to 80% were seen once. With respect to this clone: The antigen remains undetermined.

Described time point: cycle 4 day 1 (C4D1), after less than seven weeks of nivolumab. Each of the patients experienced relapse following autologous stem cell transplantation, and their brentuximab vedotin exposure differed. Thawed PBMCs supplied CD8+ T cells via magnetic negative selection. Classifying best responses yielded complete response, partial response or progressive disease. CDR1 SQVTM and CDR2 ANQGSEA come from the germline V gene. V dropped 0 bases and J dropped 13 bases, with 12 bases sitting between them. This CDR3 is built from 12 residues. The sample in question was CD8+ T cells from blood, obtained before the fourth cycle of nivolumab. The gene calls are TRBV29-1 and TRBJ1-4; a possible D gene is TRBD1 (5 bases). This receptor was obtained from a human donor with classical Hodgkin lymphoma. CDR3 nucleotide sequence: TGCAGCGTTGAAGATCGATGGAGGGGACTGTTTTTT. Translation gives CSVEDRWRGLFF.